This passage covers 28 T cell receptor beta chains from one sample sequenced in a study of blood T cell repertoires in COVID-19. Sequencing used immunoSEQ multiplex PCR; TCRdb keeps in-frame clones, though not all of them. Of some 200,000 clones listed, 90% to 95% are singletons. Input material: peripheral blood. The source is a man aged 30 to 39 with COVID-19, enrolled during active disease.

V is TRBV5-1 and J is TRBJ2-7, with 14 bases aligning to TRBD2. The CDR3 is 17 residues long. J was trimmed by 1 base and V by 4 bases; bases with no gene match: 7. The germline V gene encodes CDR1 SGHRS and CDR2 YFSETQ. This CDR3 is CASSAGLAGVPSYEQYF. DNA of the CDR3: TGCGCCAGCAGCGCGGGACTAGCGGGGGTCCCATCCTACGAGCAGTACTTC. Together with reference TRBV5-1 and TRBJ2-7, the CDR3 gives the full variable domain: KAGVTQTPRYLIKTRGQQVTLSCSPISGHRSVSWYQQTPGQGLQFLFEYFSETQRNKGNFPGRFSGRQFSNSRSEMNVSTLELGDSALYLCASSAGLAGVPSYEQYFGPGTRLTVT.

This chain connects TRBV5-1 to TRBJ1-1; D is ambiguous. V dropped 4 bases and J dropped 3 bases, with 16 bases sitting between them. Per germline, CDR1 SGHRS and CDR2 YFSETQ. The CDR3 spans 15 residues. The CDR3 sequence: CASSLLPGGDTEAFF. In nucleotides, the CDR3 is TGCGCCAGCAGCCTCCTACCAGGAGGAGACACTGAAGCTTTCTTT. Filled out from reference TRBV5-1 and TRBJ1-1, the complete variable domain reads KAGVTQTPRYLIKTRGQQVTLSCSPISGHRSVSWYQQTPGQGLQFLFEYFSETQRNKGNFPGRFSGRQFSNSRSEMNVSTLELGDSALYLCASSLLPGGDTEAFFGQGTRLTVV.

This sequence joins TRBV10-1 and TRBJ1-1, with 9 bases lining up with TRBD1. Germline V CDR1 and CDR2: WNHNN, SYGVQD (reference sequence). The junction had 5 bases not matched to a gene; V was cut back by 3 bases and J by 6 bases. The CDR3 length is 14 residues. DNA for the CDR3: TGCGCCAGCAGTGACGGACAGGGGATCGCTGAAGCTTTCTTT. It translates to CASSDGQGIAEAFF.

The chain is built from TRBV27 and TRBJ1-1; 10 nucleotides match TRBD1. The CDR3 totals 17 residues. The ends lost 1 base at V and 1 base at J; junction bases unmatched: 6. The V gene's germline CDR1 is MNHEY and CDR2 SMNVEV (reference sequence). This CDR3 is CASSLLGTGDGNTEAFF. CDR3 in DNA: TGTGCCAGCAGTTTATTAGGGACAGGGGACGGGAACACTGAAGCTTTCTTT.

The chain recombines TRBV19 with TRBJ1-2; D may be TRBD1 (5 bases). V was clipped by 3 bases and J by 6 bases, with 20 bases between them. CDR3 length equals 16 residues. Looked up from germline, CDR1 is LNHDA and CDR2 is SQIVND (reference sequence). CDR3 sequence (DNA): TGTGCCAGTAGTATTACCCCCGACAGTGCAACAAATGGCTACACCTTC. Translated: CASSITPDSATNGYTF.

The J gene is TRBJ1-2, the V gene TRBV6-5, with a possible D match to TRBD1 (5 bases). The CDR3 totals 14 residues. Germline lookup yields CDR1 MNHEY and CDR2 SVGAGI. V was cut by 8 bases and J by 3 bases, with 16 bases left in between. This chain's CDR3 is CASRRDSIDYGYTF. DNA of the CDR3: TGTGCCAGCCGGAGGGACTCTATCGACTATGGCTACACCTTC.

This rearrangement joins TRBV30 to TRBJ1-1, with 7 bases fitting TRBD1. Germline lookup yields CDR1 GTSNPN and CDR2 SVGIG (reference sequence). V gave up 1 base and J gave up 10 bases; unmatched junction bases: 9. This CDR3 has 13 amino acids. CDR3 bases: TGTGCCTGGAGTGGCCAACAGGGGACGAGAGCTTTCTTT. Protein product: CAWSGQQGTRAFF.

This clone appeared a few times. The gene calls are TRBV11-3 and TRBJ2-5; D not certain. The CDR3 is 13 amino acids. The V and J ends lost 2 bases and 9 bases respectively, with 13 bases between them. Germline V gene sequence: CDR1 SGHNT, CDR2 YENEEA. Written as DNA, the CDR3 is TGTGCCAGCAGCTTATCTCCGTTGTCCGCCCAGTACTTC. Its translation is CASSLSPLSAQYF.

In nucleotides, the CDR3 is TGTGCCAGCAGGGGGGCGGGAAACACCATATATTTT. Translating gives CASRGAGNTIYF. The chain combines TRBV12-3 or TRBV12-4 with TRBJ1-3, with D possibly matching TRBD1 (6 bases). V lost 6 bases and J lost 4, with 7 bases in between. The length of the CDR3 is 12 residues.

V usage is TRBV7-2 and J usage is TRBJ2-1; the D is unclear. V was pared by 2 bases and J by 9 bases, with 8 bases between. The CDR3 is 12 amino acids. Per germline, CDR1 SGHTA and CDR2 FQGNSA. CDR3 amino acids: CASSLKEIEQFF. In nucleotides, the CDR3 is TGTGCCAGCAGCTTAAAGGAGATTGAGCAGTTCTTC.

The J gene is TRBJ2-5, the V gene TRBV5-6, with 7 bases lining up with TRBD1. This CDR3 has 16 amino acids. Germline CDR1 is SGHDT and CDR2 is YYEEEE. J gave up 3 bases and V 1 base, and 9 bases lay outside the gene matches. CDR3 DNA sequence: TGTGCCAGCAGCTTGAGGTACAGGGGAGAGAAAGAGACCCAGTACTTC. Encoded protein: CASSLRYRGEKETQYF.

This chain joins TRBV29-1 and TRBJ2-7; 11 bases agree with TRBD1. Germline CDR1 SQVTM, CDR2 ANQGSEA. J lost 5 bases, V lost 6 bases, and 6 bases had no gene match. The CDR3 has 13 amino acids. CDR3 in DNA: TGCAGCGTCCCCCGGACAGGGGGCCACGAGCAGTACTTC. This encodes CSVPRTGGHEQYF.

The CDR3 protein is CAISVPGQGAEGYTF. The CDR3 region has the DNA TGTGCCATCAGTGTCCCGGGACAGGGGGCGGAAGGCTACACCTTC. V is TRBV10-3 and J is TRBJ1-2; 12 nucleotides align to TRBD1. Germline lookup yields CDR1 ENHRY and CDR2 SYGVKD. This CDR3 is built from 15 residues. V shed 4 bases, J shed 8 bases, and the junction held 8 bases outside the gene matches.

The chain uses TRBV25-1 and TRBJ2-7; no firm D call. The CDR3 length is 11 residues. V was pared by 3 bases and J by 2 bases, with 2 bases between. Germline loops: CDR1 MGHDK, CDR2 SYGVNS. For the CDR3, the DNA is TGTGCCAGCAGTGACGCCTACGAGCAGTACTTC. The encoded protein is CASSDAYEQYF.

This chain joins TRBV7-9 and TRBJ2-7; 8 nucleotides agree with TRBD2. V lost 1 base to trimming and J lost 6 bases; unmatched junction nucleotides: 11. The CDR3 runs to 16 residues. The V gene's germline CDR1 is SEHNR and CDR2 FQNEAQ (reference sequence). CDR3 sequence (DNA): TGTGCCAGCAGCTTAGATAGCGGGATTGTACGGTTCGAGCAGTACTTC. As protein: CASSLDSGIVRFEQYF.

This clone was seen just once. This sequence joins TRBV6-5 and TRBJ1-5; 8 bases are shared with TRBD1. With 6 bases clipped from V and 6 bases from J, the junction kept 7 bases outside the gene matches. The germline V gene has CDR1 MNHEY and CDR2 SVGAGI. The CDR3 spans 14 residues. CDR3 sequence reads: CASRADRGGQPQHF. DNA for the CDR3: TGTGCCAGCAGGGCTGACAGGGGAGGTCAGCCCCAGCATTTT.

The rearrangement joins TRBV6-1 to TRBJ1-2; TRBD1 might be the D (5 bases). The CDR3 spans 14 residues. The germline CDR1 and CDR2 sequences are MNHNS and SASEGT. Trimming shortened V by 3 bases and J by 4 bases, and 12 bases separated the two germline ends. CDR3 coding DNA: TGTGCCAGCAGTGATCGGGGGTTGATCTATGGCTACACCTTC. Translated: CASSDRGLIYGYTF.

V and J are TRBV7-9 and TRBJ1-6; D possibly corresponds to TRBD1 (6 bases). The CDR3 sequence is 14 residues long. The germline gives CDR1 SEHNR, CDR2 FQNEAQ (reference sequence). Between the trimmed V and J ends, which lost 5 bases and 6 bases, there was a span of 11 bases. This CDR3 is CASSQQQGNSPLHF. Here the CDR3 DNA reads TGTGCCAGCAGCCAACAACAGGGTAATTCACCCCTCCACTTT.

This chain uses TRBV28 with TRBJ1-2; 7 bases align to TRBD1. In germline, CDR1 is MDHEN, CDR2 SYDVKM. Trimming at V came to 5 bases and at J to 5 bases, leaving 2 bases not matched to a gene. CDR3 length: 12 residues. CDR3: CASSRQGYGYTF. Written as DNA, the CDR3 is TGTGCCAGCAGTCGACAGGGATATGGCTACACCTTC.

This clone has only one observation. The chain is built from TRBV15 and TRBJ1-1; 9 nucleotides match TRBD1. The germline V gene has CDR1 LNHNV and CDR2 YYDKDF (reference sequence). This CDR3 comprises 16 residues. The junction had 7 bases not matched to a gene; V was cut back by 1 base and J by 4 bases. DNA for the CDR3: TGTGCCACCAGCAGAGTACCTACAGGGGGCGTCACTGAAGCTTTCTTT. It is translated as CATSRVPTGGVTEAFF. The full variable domain, with the rest looked up from reference TRBV15 and TRBJ1-1, is DAMVIQNPRYQVTQFGKPVTLSCSQTLNHNVMYWYQQKSSQAPKLLFHYYDKDFNNEADTPDNFQSRRPNTSFCFLDIRSPGLGDTAMYLCATSRVPTGGVTEAFFGQGTRLTVV.

This clone appeared a single time. The chain links TRBV6-5 to TRBJ1-2, with D unresolved. This CDR3 is built from 15 residues. V lost 8 bases, J lost 3 bases, and 19 bases lay in between. In germline, CDR1 is MNHEY, CDR2 SVGAGI. For the CDR3, the DNA is TGTGCCAGCGGAAAAAGGACTCTGAGGGACTATGGCTACACCTTC. It translates to CASGKRTLRDYGYTF.

This clone was seen only once. The genes are TRBV6-4 and TRBJ2-3, with TRBD2 as a possible D gene (6 bases). The V gene's germline CDR1 is MRHNA and CDR2 SNTAGT. The CDR3 is made up of 15 amino acids. Trimming cost V 8 bases and J 3 bases, with 18 bases left between them. CDR3 bases: TGTGCCAGCTCCCAAGGGGCGGGATCGACAGATACGCAGTATTTT. This translates into CASSQGAGSTDTQYF.

The chain combines TRBV7-9 with TRBJ1-6; TRBD1 matches 7 bases. V was clipped by 0 bases and J by 8 bases; unmatched bases: 4. The CDR3 length is 15 residues. The germline gives CDR1 SEHNR, CDR2 FQNEAQ (reference sequence). This CDR3 reads CASSLAATGDSPLHF. The CDR3 region has the DNA TGTGCCAGCAGCTTAGCGGCCACAGGGGATTCACCCCTCCACTTT.

V is TRBV27 and J is TRBJ1-4, with 9 bases identical to TRBD1. The CDR3 contains 14 residues. The germline V gene encodes CDR1 MNHEY and CDR2 SMNVEV (reference sequence). The V and J ends lost 5 bases and 8 bases, in that order; junction bases with no gene match: 6. CDR3 nucleotides: TGTGCCAGCAGTAGACAGGGGGTAAGGGAAAAACTGTTTTTT. It encodes CASSRQGVREKLFF.

The chain is built from TRBV10-3 and TRBJ1-5; 7 positions agree with TRBD1. The trim removed 8 bases at V and 5 bases at J, leaving 12 bases unmatched. CDR3 length: 15 residues. CDR1 and CDR2 (germline): ENHRY, SYGVKD. Written as DNA, the CDR3 is TGTGCCATCGGCCGACAGGGATTTGGTGATCAGCCCCAGCATTTT. This codes for CAIGRQGFGDQPQHF.

The chain employs TRBV27 and TRBJ1-2, with 9 bases that match TRBD1. This CDR3 comprises 13 residues. The trim removed 5 bases at V and 8 bases at J, leaving 6 bases unmatched. Germline V gene lookup returns CDR1 MNHEY and CDR2 SMNVEV (reference sequence). The CDR3 sequence: CASSLTGGWGYTF. The CDR3 coding sequence is TGTGCCAGCAGTCTGACAGGGGGATGGGGCTACACCTTC.

This chain uses TRBV28 with TRBJ2-7; D is perhaps TRBD1 (6 bases). The CDR3 covers 13 residues. Germline loops: CDR1 MDHEN, CDR2 SYDVKM. Between the trimmed V and J ends, which lost 6 bases and 3 bases, there was a span of 12 bases. CDR3: CASSSGQYYEQYF. Here the CDR3 DNA reads TGTGCCAGCAGCTCCGGACAGTACTACGAGCAGTACTTC.

The CDR3 protein is CASSSQGSNTEAFF. CDR3 DNA: TGTGCCAGCAGCTCACAGGGGTCGAACACTGAAGCTTTCTTT. The chain employs TRBV7-9 and TRBJ1-1; 7 nucleotides line up with TRBD1. The junction had 3 bases not matched to a gene; V was cut back by 4 bases and J by 1 base. The CDR3 sequence is 14 residues long. Germline V CDR1 and CDR2: SEHNR, FQNEAQ (reference sequence). Together with reference TRBV7-9 and TRBJ1-1, the CDR3 gives the full variable domain: DTGVSQNPRHKITKRGQNVTFRCDPISEHNRLYWYRQTLGQGPEFLTYFQNEAQLEKSRLLSDRFSAERPKGSFSTLEIQRTEQGDSAMYLCASSSQGSNTEAFFGQGTRLTVV.